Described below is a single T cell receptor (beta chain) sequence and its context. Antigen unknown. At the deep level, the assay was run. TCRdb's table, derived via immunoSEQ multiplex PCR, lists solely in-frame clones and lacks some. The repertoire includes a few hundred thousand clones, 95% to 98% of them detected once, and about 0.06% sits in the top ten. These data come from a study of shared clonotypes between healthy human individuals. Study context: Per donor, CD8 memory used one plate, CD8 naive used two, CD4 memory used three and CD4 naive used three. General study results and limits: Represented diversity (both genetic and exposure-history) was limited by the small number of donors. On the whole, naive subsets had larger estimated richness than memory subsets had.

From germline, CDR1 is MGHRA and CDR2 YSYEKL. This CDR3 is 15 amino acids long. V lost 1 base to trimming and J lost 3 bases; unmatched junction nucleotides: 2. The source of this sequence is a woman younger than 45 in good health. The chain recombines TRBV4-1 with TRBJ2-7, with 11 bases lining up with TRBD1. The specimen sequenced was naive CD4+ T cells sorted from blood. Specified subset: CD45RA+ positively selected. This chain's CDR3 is CASSQVGTGGYEQYF. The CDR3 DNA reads TGCGCCAGCAGCCAAGTCGGGACAGGGGGCTACGAGCAGTACTTC.